The rows below give T cell receptor beta chains drawn from one sample of a study of tumor-infiltrating lymphocytes in primary liver carcinoma. TCRdb redid the calling of the multiplex PCR reads with MiXCR, one entry per CDR3 protein. The table lists 90,000 to 100,000 distinct CDR3 sequences, 55% to 75% of them singletons. Sequencing used liver tumor tissue from sampling region 5. The receptors were gathered from a woman in her fifties or sixties with primary liver carcinoma and hepatitis B virus infection. CDR3s include the opening cysteine and the closing phenylalanine or tryptophan. A D gene is named only where the DNA matches it firmly. Size tells how often a clone was seen (once, few, many) or the class of an expanded clone, and some rows leave it out.

TRBD2	TRBJ2-1	NA	TRBV11-2	CASSFLGTSPNSRNEQFF	TGTGCCAGCAGCTTCCTCGGGACTAGCCCTAATTCGCGGAATGAGCAGTTCTTC
TRBD1	TRBJ1-2	NA	TRBV28	CAGRTGGGNYGYTF	TGTGCCGGCAGGACAGGTGGGGGAAATTATGGCTACACCTTC
TRBD2	TRBJ2-7	NA	TRBV6-5	CASSQPGLGLYEKYF	TGTGCCAGCAGCCAACCGGGACTAGGGTTGTACGAGAAGTACTTC
TRBD2	TRBJ2-1	NA	TRBV11-3	CASSPRGSGNNGQIF	TGCGCCAGCAGCCCTCGGGGTAGCGGGAACAATGGGCAGATCTTC
TRBD1	TRBJ1-2	NA	TRBV11-3	CASSFTQGRDGYTF	TGTGCCAGCAGTTTCACACAGGGGAGGGATGGCTACACCTTT
NA	TRBJ1-1	NA	TRBV11-2	CASSFGILSWTVSTEASF	TGTGCCAGCAGCTTTGGTATACTATCCTGGACGGTAAGCACTGAAGCTTCCTTT
NA	TRBJ2-7	many	TRBV12-3/TRBV12-4	CASSPRGGNSYEQYF	TGTGCCAGCAGCCCCAGGGGCGGGAACTCCTACGAGCAGTACTTC
NA	TRBJ2-7	NA	TRBV2	CAIKGTSVDEQYF	TGTGCCATCAAGGGAACTAGTGTCGACGAGCAGTACTTC
NA	TRBJ1-2	medium-sized	TRBV6-5	CASSYGGSYGYTF	TGTGCCAGCAGTTACGGGGGATCCTATGGCTACACCTTC
TRBD1	TRBJ2-1	NA	TRBV11-2	CASNLTHGQGYGGGQFF	TGTGCCAGCAACTTAACCCACGGACAGGGGTACGGGGGTGGGCAGTTCTTC
NA	TRBJ2-3	NA	TRBV11-3	CASSLWRKTDTQYF	TGTGCCAGCAGCTTATGGAGAAAGACAGATACGCAGTATTTT
TRBD2	TRBJ2-3	NA	TRBV6-5	CSSSYQPGLAGAVDTQYF	TGTTCCAGCAGTTACCAGCCTGGATTAGCGGGAGCCGTAGATACGCAGTATTTT
TRBD2	TRBJ2-7	NA	TRBV7-9	CASSSSLTSGSYEQYF	TGTGCCAGCAGCTCGTCACTTACTAGCGGGAGCTACGAGCAGTACTTC
NA	TRBJ1-5	NA	TRBV6-5	CASSSRGGSQPQHF	TGTGCTAGCAGTTCCCGGGGAGGCAGTCAGCCCCAGCATTTT
NA	TRBJ2-6	NA	TRBV11-2	CASSSHVNFSGANVLTF	TGTGCCAGCAGCTCACATGTAAATTTCTCTGGAGCCAACGTCCTGACTTTC
NA	TRBJ1-6	NA	TRBV6-6	CASSLDGSWSSLHF	TGTGCCAGCAGTTTGGACGGTTCATGGTCATCCCTCCACTTT
TRBD1	TRBJ2-5	few	TRBV6-6	CASNTKTGGLETQYF	TGTGCCAGCAATACAAAAACAGGGGGCCTAGAGACCCAGTACTTC
NA	TRBJ2-1	few	TRBV5-1	CASSYEDEQFF	TGCGCCAGCAGCTACGAAGATGAGCAGTTCTTC
NA	TRBJ1-2	many	TRBV4-2	CASSQEWGESNYDYTF	TGTGCCAGCAGCCAAGAATGGGGGGAGAGTAACTATGACTACACCTTC
NA	TRBJ1-6	NA	TRBV11-2	CVSSFVMNPPLHF	TGTGTCAGCAGCTTTGTGATGAATCCACCCCTCCACTTT
NA	TRBJ1-2	NA	TRBV12-3/TRBV12-4	CASSLASFNKQDGYTF	TGTGCCAGCAGTTTAGCATCGTTCAACAAGCAGGATGGCTACACCTTC
NA	TRBJ2-1	NA	TRBV11-2	CASSLDDSSYNKQSF	TGTGCCAGCAGCTTAGATGATAGCTCCTACAATAAGCAGTCCTTC
NA	TRBJ2-3	NA	TRBV2	CASKAGETDTQYF	TGTGCCAGCAAGGCAGGGGAGACAGATACGCAGTATTTT
NA	TRBJ2-1	NA	TRBV11-3	CASSAGQEELTGGFNEQFF	TGTGCCAGCAGCGCCGGACAGGAGGAACTAACGGGAGGATTCAATGAGCAGTTCTTC
TRBD1	TRBJ2-5	NA	TRBV11-2	CASNSTGTGHRDTQYF	TGCGCCAGCAACTCCACCGGGACAGGGCACAGGGATACCCAGTACTTC
NA	TRBJ2-1	NA	TRBV11-2	CANSLNAAPLSYKDQFF	TGTGCCAACAGCTTGAATGCCGCACCGCTCTCCTACAAGGATCAGTTCTTC
NA	TRBJ2-1	NA	TRBV28	CARSLVHERFF	TGTGCCAGGAGTTTGGTGCATGAGCGGTTCTTC
NA	TRBJ2-7	NA	TRBV11-3	CASSLSFEQYF	TGTGCCAGTAGCTTGAGCTTCGAGCAGTACTTC
TRBD2	TRBJ2-1	NA	TRBV11-1	CASIVLRTSAVDEQFF	TGTGCCAGCATAGTGTTGAGGACTAGCGCCGTCGATGAGCAGTTCTTC
NA	TRBJ2-2	NA	TRBV29-1	CSVTGHSDGQLFF	TGTAGCGTCACGGGGCACTCGGACGGGCAGCTGTTTTTT
TRBD2	TRBJ2-5	NA	TRBV5-4	CASKATSLETQYF	TGTGCCAGCAAGGCGACTAGCCTAGAGACCCAGTACTTC
TRBD1	TRBJ1-3	NA	TRBV11-2	CASSSRSDRGAYYGNTIHF	TGTGCCAGCAGCTCACGCTCGGACAGGGGAGCGTACTATGGAAACACCATACATTTC
NA	TRBJ2-1	NA	TRBV12-3/TRBV12-4	CASSWCRTQFF	TGTGCCAGCAGTTGGTGTAGGACACAGTTCTTC
TRBD2	TRBJ2-1	NA	TRBV6-1	CACSDASGMGGELFF	TGTGCCTGCAGTGATGCTAGCGGGATGGGGGGTGAGCTGTTCTTC
NA	TRBJ1-4	NA	TRBV19	CASTARNEKLFF	TGTGCCAGTACGGCGAGAAATGAAAAACTGTTTTTT
TRBD1	TRBJ1-2	many	TRBV29-1	CSVELTPGQGPANYGYTF	TGCAGCGTGGAACTAACCCCGGGACAGGGACCCGCTAACTATGGCTACACCTTC
NA	TRBJ2-1	many	TRBV28	CASSFFRASYNEQFF	TGTGCCAGCAGTTTTTTCAGGGCGTCCTACAATGAGCAGTTCTTC
NA	TRBJ1-2	NA	TRBV11-2	CVSSWGGIGSSYTF	TGTGTCAGCAGCTGGGGCGGGATAGGGTCTAGCTACACCTTC
TRBD2	TRBJ2-2	many	TRBV6-5	CASRAGVRTGELFF	TGTGCCAGCAGGGCGGGAGTTAGGACCGGGGAGCTGTTTTTT
NA	TRBJ2-5	once	TRBV6-5	CARRATGMGTQYF	TGTGCCAGGAGGGCCACAGGGATGGGGACCCAGTACTTC
TRBD2	TRBJ2-1	NA	TRBV24-1	CATSDSSGRNEQFF	TGTGCCACCAGTGATTCTAGCGGCCGCAATGAGCAGTTCTTC
NA	TRBJ1-2	NA	TRBV19	CASSYGERGYTF	TGTGCCAGTAGTTACGGGGAGCGGGGCTACACCTTC
NA	TRBJ1-2	many	TRBV7-8	CASSPGASVNYGYTF	TGTGCCAGCAGCCCGGGGGCCAGCGTCAACTATGGCTACACCTTC
TRBD1	TRBJ2-5	NA	TRBV11-3	CASSSDRGTSSLTGETQHF	TGCGCCAGCAGCTCCGACAGGGGAACTAGCAGTTTAACCGGAGAGACCCAGCACTTC
NA	TRBJ2-7	NA	TRBV6-6	CASSYQDRNYEQYF	TGTGCCAGCAGTTACCAGGACAGAAACTACGAACAGTACTTC
NA	TRBJ2-5	NA	TRBV28	CASASWMDTQYF	TGTGCCAGCGCCTCCTGGATGGATACCCAGTACTTC
TRBD1	TRBJ2-7	NA	TRBV13	CASSAWDRRVWGQDF	TGTGCCAGCAGCGCTTGGGACAGGCGGGTCTGGGGCCAGGACTTC
NA	TRBJ2-2	NA	TRBV11-3	CTSSLDVRTDTNTGELFF	TGTACCAGCAGCTTAGACGTCCGGACAGACACGAACACCGGGGAGCTGTTTTTT
TRBD1	TRBJ2-5	NA	TRBV5-1	CASNLGTTGPQETQYF	TGCGCCAGCAACTTGGGAACGACAGGGCCCCAAGAGACCCAGTACTTC